This is a list of T cell receptor beta chains from one sample in a study of T cell responses to AZD1222 COVID-19 vaccine. Assay: immunoSEQ multiplex PCR; the TCRdb copy retains only in-frame clones and omits some. The sample shows approximately 150,000 clones, about 91% of them seen only once. Sequencing used peripheral blood, obtained on day 0 of MenACWY control vaccination. The receptors here all came from an adult in good health. Each CDR3 is given with its conserved first and last residue.

CDR3 | length | V
CASSSGIGNQPQHF | 14 | TRBV28
CASSGVPSYNEQFF | 14 | TRBV16
CSVLDRGTEAFF | 12 | TRBV29-1
CSVSWTGDTGELFF | 14 | TRBV29-1
CASSLRVDSYTF | 12 | TRBV28
CASRSFRGLAGGSYEQYF | 18 | TRBV2
CAVSQGRNEQFF | 12 | TRBV10-3
CASSPRAVSVYEQYF | 15 | TRBV7-8
CASSVSPSGANVLTF | 15 | TRBV9
CASSLVLGGTYNEQFF | 16 | TRBV11-3
CASSELAGTGELFF | 14 | TRBV2
CASSETVTGELFF | 13 | TRBV9
CAIRRERRYEQYF | 13 | TRBV10-3
CASTRGLRAGELFF | 14 | TRBV9
CASSISGYGELFF | 13 | TRBV19
CASSLEGGVNEKLFF | 15 | TRBV5-4
CASSDSSASSYNEQFF | 16 | TRBV6-4
CASSLGQGNYGYTF | 14 | TRBV7-2
CASSWGLAGAGANVLTF | 17 | TRBV6-2/TRBV6-3
CASSQGGRGTADTQYF | 16 | TRBV3-1/TRBV3-2
CAWATLGLGEQFF | 13 | TRBV30
CAISSGGPDQPQHF | 14 | TRBV10-3
CASSPGPRLTEAFF | 14 | TRBV5-8
CASRVGTTETQYF | 13 | TRBV12-3/TRBV12-4
CASSYGAPNTGELFF | 15 | TRBV6-5
CASSLSLSNYGYTF | 14 | TRBV6-2/TRBV6-3
CASSYSVTGGGETQYF | 16 | TRBV6-5
CASSEFRQINEKLFF | 15 | TRBV6-1
CASRQDSVLYGYTF | 14 | TRBV25-1
CASSFGVSNQPQHF | 14 | TRBV12-1
CASSPLSIGRLRDNEQFF | 18 | TRBV11-2
CASSRGGNAGTGELFF | 16 | TRBV4-2
CASSVLTVNTEAFF | 14 | TRBV6-5
CASMSGANGELFF | 13 | TRBV10-1
CASSQGSIFQAFF | 13 | TRBV6-5
CASTTPTVYNEQFF | 14 | TRBV19
CASSKWDRGTYTF | 13 | TRBV19
CAINQGANQPQHF | 13 | TRBV10-3
CASSYRDSSYEQYF | 14 | TRBV3-1/TRBV3-2